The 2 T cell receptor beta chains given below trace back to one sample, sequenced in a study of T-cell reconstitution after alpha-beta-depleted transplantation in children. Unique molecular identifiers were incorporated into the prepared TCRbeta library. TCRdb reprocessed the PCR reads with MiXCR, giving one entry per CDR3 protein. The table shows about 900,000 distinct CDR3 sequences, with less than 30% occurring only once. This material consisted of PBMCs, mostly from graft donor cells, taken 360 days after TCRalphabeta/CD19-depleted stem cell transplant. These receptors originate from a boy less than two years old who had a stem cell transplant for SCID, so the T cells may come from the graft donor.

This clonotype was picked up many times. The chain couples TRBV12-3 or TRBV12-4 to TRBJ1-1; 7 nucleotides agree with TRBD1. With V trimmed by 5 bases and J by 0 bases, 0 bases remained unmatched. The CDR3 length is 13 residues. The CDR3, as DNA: TGTGCCAGCAGTCAGGGGGTGAACACTGAAGCTTTCTTT. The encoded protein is CASSQGVNTEAFF.

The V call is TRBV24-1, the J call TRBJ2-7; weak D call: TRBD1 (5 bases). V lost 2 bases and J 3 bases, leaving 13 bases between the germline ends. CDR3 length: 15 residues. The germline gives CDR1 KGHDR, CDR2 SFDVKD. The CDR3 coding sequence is TGTGCCACCAGTGATTCGACAGACATATTCTACGAGCAGTACTTC. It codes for CATSDSTDIFYEQYF.